Listed here are 15 T cell receptor beta chains from one sample, sequenced in a study of shared clonotypes between healthy human individuals. Some clones are missing from TCRdb's copy, which holds only in-frame ones; the method was immunoSEQ multiplex PCR. The profile shows roughly 2,300,000 clones, roughly 90% of them singletons. The source material was naive CD4+ T cells from PBMCs. The subset here: CD45RA+ positively selected. Source of these receptors: a man aged 18 to 29 in good health. Some clones in this sample may be carry-over from other donors' samples.

V is TRBV19 and J is TRBJ2-5, with D perhaps matching TRBD2 (6 bases). The CDR3 is 14 residues long. Per the germline V gene, CDR1 is LNHDA and CDR2 is SQIVND (reference sequence). Trimming stripped 5 bases from V and 4 bases from J, with 14 bases between. CDR3 nucleotide sequence: TGTGCCAGTAGTGGCTCGGAGGGGTCAGAGACCCAGTACTTC. It specifies CASSGSEGSETQYF.

The chain recombines TRBV18 with TRBJ2-1; 7 bases are a match to TRBD1. The CDR3 is made up of 14 amino acids. CDR1 is KGHSH and CDR2 is LQKENI in the germline V gene. The junction had 3 bases not matched to a gene; V was cut back by 4 bases and J by 3 bases. The CDR3 protein is CASSQGASYNEQFF. The CDR3 region has the DNA TGTGCCAGCTCACAGGGGGCTAGCTACAATGAGCAGTTCTTC.

This rearrangement joins TRBV2 to TRBJ2-1, with D tentatively TRBD1 or TRBD2 (5 bases each). The V end lost 5 bases, the J end lost 3 bases, and 14 bases lay between the germline ends. The germline V gene encodes CDR1 SNHLY and CDR2 FYNNEI. This CDR3 region has 15 residues. CDR3 DNA: TGTGCCAGCAGTCTCCCGGGACGGGGCTACAATGAGCAGTTCTTC. Encoded protein: CASSLPGRGYNEQFF.

This clone was counted only a few times. The gene calls are TRBV20-1 and TRBJ1-1; D is undetermined. With 8 bases removed from V and 3 bases from J, the gap between germline ends came to 10 bases. There are 11 residues in the CDR3. Germline V gene data show CDR1 as DFQATT and CDR2 as SNEGSKA (reference sequence). The CDR3 here is CSRKGYTEAFF. In nucleotides, the CDR3 is TGCAGTAGAAAAGGGTACACTGAAGCTTTCTTT.

J is TRBJ1-2 and V is TRBV25-1, with D maybe TRBD1 (5 bases). Germline V gives CDR1 MGHDK, CDR2 SYGVNS. CDR3 length: 11 residues. The V gene lost 5 bases and the J gene lost 8 bases, with 9 bases spanning the gap. CDR3 in amino acids: CASSPGFGYTF. The CDR3 DNA sequence: TGTGCCAGCAGTCCAGGGTTCGGCTACACCTTC.

V is TRBV5-4 and J is TRBJ2-7, with 9 bases lining up with TRBD1. Trimming removed 1 base from V and 7 bases from J; junction bases left unmatched: 12. Germline values: CDR1 SGHNT, CDR2 YYREEE (reference sequence). CDR3 length: 16 residues. In nucleotides, the CDR3 is TGTGCCAGCAGCTTGAAGAAACAGGGGGCCCTTCGAGAGCAGTACTTC. Translation: CASSLKKQGALREQYF.

This chain uses TRBV7-8 with TRBJ2-1; TRBD2 aligns across 9 bases. Per germline, CDR1 SGHVS and CDR2 FQNEAQ. The CDR3 spans 17 residues. J lost 4 bases, V lost 2 bases, and 9 bases had no gene match. The CDR3 nucleotides read TGTGCCAGCAGCTTATTCCCCACTAGCGGGCCTTACAATGAGCAGTTCTTC. The encoded protein is CASSLFPTSGPYNEQFF.

The chain carries TRBV25-1 and TRBJ1-1, with TRBD1 matching 11 bases. Germline values: CDR1 MGHDK, CDR2 SYGVNS. V shed 8 bases and J 1 base; nucleotides not matched to a gene: 0. CDR3 length: 13 residues. The CDR3 sequence: CASGQGANTEAFF. In nucleotides, the CDR3 is TGTGCCAGCGGACAGGGGGCGAACACTGAAGCTTTCTTT. The entire variable domain, with the rest obtained from reference TRBV25-1 and TRBJ1-1, is as follows: EADIYQTPRYLVIGTGKKITLECSQTMGHDKMYWYQQDPGMELHLIHYSYGVNSTEKGDLSSESTVSRIRTEHFPLTLESARPSHTSQYLCASGQGANTEAFFGQGTRLTVV.

There are a few counts of this clone. The same CDR3 is also encoded by other DNA sequences in this sample. The J gene is TRBJ1-2, the V gene TRBV28; weak D call: TRBD1 (5 bases). V was pared by 3 bases and J by 2 bases, with 7 bases between. The CDR3 is 13 residues long. The V gene's germline CDR1 is MDHEN and CDR2 SYDVKM. Written as DNA, the CDR3 is TGTGCCAGCAGTTTGGGGCGGAACTATGGCTACACCTTC. Translating it yields CASSLGRNYGYTF.

This chain joins TRBV9 and TRBJ2-2; D not resolved. The germline V and J ends were trimmed by 4 bases and 1 base, with 11 bases remaining between them. Germline-derived CDR1 and CDR2 are SGDLS and YYNGEE. This CDR3 has 15 amino acids. The CDR3 bases are TGTGCCAGCAGCAAAAGAGGTTTGAACACCGGGGAGCTGTTTTTT. Translated: CASSKRGLNTGELFF.

In this sample, this clone turned up once. This chain joins TRBV28 and TRBJ2-3; the match to TRBD1 covers 7 bases. V shed 6 bases, J shed 1 base, and the junction held 4 bases outside the gene matches. CDR3 size: 14 residues. Germline V gene sequence: CDR1 MDHEN, CDR2 SYDVKM. The CDR3 loop reads CASRNQGGTDTQYF. CDR3 bases: TGTGCCAGCAGAAACCAGGGGGGCACAGATACGCAGTATTTT.

This clone was detected a few times. The CDR3 loop reads CAWGPRFTEAFF. CDR3 DNA sequence: TGTGCCTGGGGCCCACGATTCACTGAAGCTTTCTTT. This chain uses TRBV30 with TRBJ1-1; D is unresolved. Germline V lookup: CDR1 GTSNPN, CDR2 SVGIG (reference sequence). The CDR3 extends over 12 amino acids. V was pared by 5 bases and J by 4 bases, with 11 bases between.

V and J are TRBV7-2 and TRBJ2-1, with 7 bases matching TRBD1. This CDR3 has 14 amino acids. Germline CDR1 reads SGHTA; CDR2 reads FQGNSA. J lost 5 bases, V lost 4 bases, and 5 bases had no gene match. For the CDR3, the DNA is TGTGCCAGCAGCTGGGGACAGTTTGACAATGAGCAGTTCTTC. Its translation is CASSWGQFDNEQFF.

The V call is TRBV10-1, the J call TRBJ2-3; the D is unclear. V was pared by 0 bases and J by 6 bases, with 7 bases between. In germline, CDR1 is WNHNN, CDR2 SYGVQD (reference sequence). The CDR3 is made up of 13 amino acids. The CDR3 reads CASSESRMDTQYF. The CDR3 nucleotides are TGCGCCAGCAGTGAGTCGAGAATGGATACGCAGTATTTT.

The rearrangement links TRBV28 to TRBJ2-1; D perhaps matches TRBD1 (6 bases). This CDR3 is built from 16 residues. Germline-derived CDR1 and CDR2 are MDHEN and SYDVKM. With 4 bases removed from V and 1 base from J, the gap between germline ends came to 14 bases. CDR3 region: CASSSLLGGSYNEQFF. DNA of the CDR3: TGTGCCAGCAGTTCATTACTAGGGGGATCCTACAATGAGCAGTTCTTC.